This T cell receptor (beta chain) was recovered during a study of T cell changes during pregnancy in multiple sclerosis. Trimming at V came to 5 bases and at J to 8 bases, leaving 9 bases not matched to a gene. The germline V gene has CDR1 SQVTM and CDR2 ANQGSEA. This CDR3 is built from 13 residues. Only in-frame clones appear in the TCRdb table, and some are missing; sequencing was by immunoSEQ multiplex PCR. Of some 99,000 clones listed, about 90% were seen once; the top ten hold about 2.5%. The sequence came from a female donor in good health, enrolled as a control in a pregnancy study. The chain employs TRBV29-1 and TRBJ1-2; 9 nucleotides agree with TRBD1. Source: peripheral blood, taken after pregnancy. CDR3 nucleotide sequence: TGCAGCGTTACTAAGGGACAGGGAAGCGGCTACACCTTC. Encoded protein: CSVTKGQGSGYTF.